This TCR beta chain was profiled in a study of regulatory T cells in long-lasting Graves disease. This clonotype has a count of ten or more. As for time point: persistent/refractory GD, antithyroid drugs over 5 years with positive TRAb. Construction of the TCR library relied on RNA isolated from PBMCs. American Thyroid Association guidelines defined Graves' disease diagnosis. The authors drew about 9 milliliters of peripheral blood into EDTA tubes. Arm-PCR with iRepertoire HTBI primers amplified the CDR3 regions for these TCR beta libraries. TCRdb passed the multiplex PCR reads through MiXCR, listing each CDR3 protein once. This table holds about 470,000 distinct CDR3 sequences, around 20% found once. The CDR3 has 14 residues. V was pared by 9 bases and J by 0 bases, with 15 bases between. CDR1 is SNHLY, CDR2 FYNNEI, per germline.

V is TRBV2 and J is TRBJ2-7, with D possibly being TRBD2 (6 bases). The receptor was derived from a female donor with Graves disease. Sample: peripheral blood mononuclear cells (PBMCs), taken when the disease was refractory, from a patient treated with antithyroid drugs. The CDR3 protein is CASYSGASSYEQYF. In nucleotides, the CDR3 is TGTGCCAGTTATAGCGGAGCCAGCTCCTACGAGCAGTACTTC.